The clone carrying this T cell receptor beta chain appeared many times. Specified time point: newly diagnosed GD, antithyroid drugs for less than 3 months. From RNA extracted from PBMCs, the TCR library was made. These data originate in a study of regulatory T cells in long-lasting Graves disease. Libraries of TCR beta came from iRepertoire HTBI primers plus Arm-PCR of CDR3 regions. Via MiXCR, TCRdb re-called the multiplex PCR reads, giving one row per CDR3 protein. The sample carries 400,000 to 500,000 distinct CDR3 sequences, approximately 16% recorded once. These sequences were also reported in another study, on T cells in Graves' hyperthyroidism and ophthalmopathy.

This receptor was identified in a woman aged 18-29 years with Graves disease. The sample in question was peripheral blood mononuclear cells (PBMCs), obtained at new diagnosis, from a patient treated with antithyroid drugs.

The CDR3 DNA sequence: TGCAGTGCTCCCCGGCAGGGATCCTACAATGAGCAGTTCTTC. The encoded protein is CSAPRQGSYNEQFF. The chain couples TRBV20-1 to TRBJ2-1; tentatively, D is TRBD1 (5 bases). The CDR3 has 14 residues. V dropped 5 bases and J dropped 1 base, with 12 bases sitting between them. Germline V gene sequence: CDR1 DFQATT, CDR2 SNEGSKA (reference sequence).